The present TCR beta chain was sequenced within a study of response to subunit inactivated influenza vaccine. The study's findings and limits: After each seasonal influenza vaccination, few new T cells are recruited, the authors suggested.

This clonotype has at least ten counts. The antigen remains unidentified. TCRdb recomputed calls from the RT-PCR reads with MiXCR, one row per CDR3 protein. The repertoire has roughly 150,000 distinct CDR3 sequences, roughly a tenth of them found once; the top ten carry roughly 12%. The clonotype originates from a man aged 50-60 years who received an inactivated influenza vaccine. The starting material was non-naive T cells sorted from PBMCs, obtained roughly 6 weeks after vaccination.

The CDR3 DNA reads TGTGCCAGCAGTTCGACAGGGCTGAGCAATCAGCCCCAGCATTTT. Translating gives CASSSTGLSNQPQHF. V gene TRBV12-3 or TRBV12-4 combines with J gene TRBJ1-5; 7 nucleotides line up with TRBD1. The CDR3 is made up of 15 amino acids. Trimming removed 4 bases from V and 1 base from J; junction bases left unmatched: 4.